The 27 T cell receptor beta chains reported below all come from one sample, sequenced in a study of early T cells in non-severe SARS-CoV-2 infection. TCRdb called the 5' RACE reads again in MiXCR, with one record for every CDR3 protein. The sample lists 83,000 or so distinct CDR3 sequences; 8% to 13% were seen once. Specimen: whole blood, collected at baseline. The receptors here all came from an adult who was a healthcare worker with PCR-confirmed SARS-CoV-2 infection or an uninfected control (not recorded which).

The CDR3 region has the DNA TGTGCCAGCTCCATAGCGGGAGTAAGGTACGAGCAGTACTTC. This sequence encodes CASSIAGVRYEQYF. The V call is TRBV12-3 or TRBV12-4, the J call TRBJ2-7, with 9 bases that match TRBD2. The CDR3 totals 14 residues. Trimming cost V 8 bases and J 4 bases; bases outside gene matches: 9.

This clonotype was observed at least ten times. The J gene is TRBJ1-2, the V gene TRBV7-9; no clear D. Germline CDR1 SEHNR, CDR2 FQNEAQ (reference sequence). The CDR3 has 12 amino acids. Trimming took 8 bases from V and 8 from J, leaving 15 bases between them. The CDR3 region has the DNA TGTGCCAGCGGTGGTAGGGAGGTCGGCTACACCTTC. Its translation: CASGGREVGYTF. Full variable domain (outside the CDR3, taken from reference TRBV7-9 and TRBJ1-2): DTGVSQNPRHKITKRGQNVTFRCDPISEHNRLYWYRQTLGQGPEFLTYFQNEAQLEKSRLLSDRFSAERPKGSFSTLEIQRTEQGDSAMYLCASGGREVGYTFGSGTRLTVV.

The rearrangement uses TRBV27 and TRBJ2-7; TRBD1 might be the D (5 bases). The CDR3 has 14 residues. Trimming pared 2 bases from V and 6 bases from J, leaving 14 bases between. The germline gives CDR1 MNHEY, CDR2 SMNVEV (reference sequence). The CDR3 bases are TGTGCCAGCAGTTTAATGTCAGGGCTCGGCGAGCAGTACTTC. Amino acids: CASSLMSGLGEQYF.

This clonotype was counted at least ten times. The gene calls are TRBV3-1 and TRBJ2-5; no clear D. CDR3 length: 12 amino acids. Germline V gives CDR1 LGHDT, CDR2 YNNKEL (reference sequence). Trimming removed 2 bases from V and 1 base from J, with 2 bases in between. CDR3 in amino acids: CASSQLQETQYF. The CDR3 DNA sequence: TGTGCCAGCAGCCAACTCCAAGAGACCCAGTACTTC.

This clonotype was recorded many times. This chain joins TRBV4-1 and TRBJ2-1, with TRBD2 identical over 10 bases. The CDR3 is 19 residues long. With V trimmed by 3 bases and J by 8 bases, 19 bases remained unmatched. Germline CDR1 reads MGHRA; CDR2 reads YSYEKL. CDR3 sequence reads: CASSHERTGLAVRSYEQFF. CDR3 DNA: TGCGCCAGCAGCCATGAACGAACTGGACTAGCGGTAAGGTCCTATGAGCAGTTCTTC.

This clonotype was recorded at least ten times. CDR3 bases: TGTGCCAGCAGTTACTCCCCCGTGGCAGGAGGAGGCTACACCTTC. It is translated as CASSYSPVAGGGYTF. The chain recombines TRBV6-5 with TRBJ1-2; D not certain. The CDR3 extends over 15 amino acids. Trimming took off 0 bases at V and 8 bases at J, with 16 bases between the two ends. Per the germline V gene, CDR1 is MNHEY and CDR2 is SVGAGI.

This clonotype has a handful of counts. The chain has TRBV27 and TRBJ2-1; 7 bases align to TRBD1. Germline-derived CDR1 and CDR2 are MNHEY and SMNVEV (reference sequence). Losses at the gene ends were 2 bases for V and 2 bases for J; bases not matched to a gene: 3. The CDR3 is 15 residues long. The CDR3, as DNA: TGTGCCAGCAGTTTAGAAGGGGGCACCTACAATGAGCAGTTCTTC. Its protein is CASSLEGGTYNEQFF.

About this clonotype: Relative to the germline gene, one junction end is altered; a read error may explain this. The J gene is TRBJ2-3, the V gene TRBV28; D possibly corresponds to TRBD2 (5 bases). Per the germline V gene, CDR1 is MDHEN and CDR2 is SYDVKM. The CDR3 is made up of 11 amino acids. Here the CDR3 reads CASSLRVAQYF. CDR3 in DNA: TGTGCCAGCAGTTTGAGGGTGGCGCAGTATTTC.

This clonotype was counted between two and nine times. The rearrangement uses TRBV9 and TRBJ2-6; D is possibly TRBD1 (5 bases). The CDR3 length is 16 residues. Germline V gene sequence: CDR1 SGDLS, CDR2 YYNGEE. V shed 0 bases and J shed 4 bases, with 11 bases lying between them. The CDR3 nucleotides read TGTGCCAGCAGCGTAGACAGGAAAACCGGGGCCAACGTCCTGACTTTC. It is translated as CASSVDRKTGANVLTF. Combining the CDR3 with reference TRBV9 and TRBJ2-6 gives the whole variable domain DSGVTQTPKHLITATGQRVTLRCSPRSGDLSVYWYQQSLDQGLQFLIQYYNGEERAKGNILERFSAQQFPDLHSELNLSSLELGDSALYFCASSVDRKTGANVLTFGAGSRLTVL.

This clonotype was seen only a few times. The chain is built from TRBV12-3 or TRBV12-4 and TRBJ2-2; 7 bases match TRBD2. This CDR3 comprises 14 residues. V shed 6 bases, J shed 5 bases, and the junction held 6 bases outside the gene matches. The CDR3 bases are TGTGCCAGCAGGGGCGGGAGTTTTACCGGGGAGCTGTTTTTT. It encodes CASRGGSFTGELFF.

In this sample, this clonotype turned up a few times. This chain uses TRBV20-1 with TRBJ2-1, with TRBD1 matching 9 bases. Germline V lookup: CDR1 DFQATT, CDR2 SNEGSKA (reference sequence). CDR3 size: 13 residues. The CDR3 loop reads CSLDRGDYNEQFF. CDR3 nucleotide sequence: TGCAGCCTGGACAGGGGCGACTACAATGAGCAGTTCTTC.

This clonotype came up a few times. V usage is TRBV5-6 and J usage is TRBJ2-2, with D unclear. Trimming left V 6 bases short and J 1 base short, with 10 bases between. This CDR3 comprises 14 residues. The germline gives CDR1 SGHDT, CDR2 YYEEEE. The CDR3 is CASKVAGNTGELFF. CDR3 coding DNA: TGTGCCAGCAAGGTCGCAGGGAACACCGGGGAGCTGTTTTTT.

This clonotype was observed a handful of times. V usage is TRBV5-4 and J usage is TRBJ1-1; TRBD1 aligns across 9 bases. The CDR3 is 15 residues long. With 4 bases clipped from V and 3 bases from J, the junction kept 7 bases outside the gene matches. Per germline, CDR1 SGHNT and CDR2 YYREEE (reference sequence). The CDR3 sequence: CASSRDRAEDTEAFF. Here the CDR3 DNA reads TGTGCCAGCAGCCGGGACAGGGCAGAGGACACTGAAGCTTTCTTT. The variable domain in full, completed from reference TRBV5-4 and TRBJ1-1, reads ETGVTQSPTHLIKTRGQQVTLRCSSQSGHNTVSWYQQALGQGPQFIFQYYREEENGRGNFPPRFSGLQFPNYSSELNVNALELDDSALYLCASSRDRAEDTEAFFGQGTRLTVV.

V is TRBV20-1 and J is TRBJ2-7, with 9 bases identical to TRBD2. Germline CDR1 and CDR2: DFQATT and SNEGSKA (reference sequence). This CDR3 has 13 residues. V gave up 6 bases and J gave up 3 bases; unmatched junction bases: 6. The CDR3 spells CSAPRAGGYEQYF. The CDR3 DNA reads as TGCAGTGCCCCTCGAGCGGGGGGCTACGAGCAGTACTTC.

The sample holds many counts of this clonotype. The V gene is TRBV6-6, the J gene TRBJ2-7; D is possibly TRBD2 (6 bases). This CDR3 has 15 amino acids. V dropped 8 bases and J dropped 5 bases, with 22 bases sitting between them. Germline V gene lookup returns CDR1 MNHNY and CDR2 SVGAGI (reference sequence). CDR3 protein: CASGTKVWRGNEQYF. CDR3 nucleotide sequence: TGTGCCAGCGGGACGAAAGTCTGGAGGGGAAACGAGCAGTACTTC.

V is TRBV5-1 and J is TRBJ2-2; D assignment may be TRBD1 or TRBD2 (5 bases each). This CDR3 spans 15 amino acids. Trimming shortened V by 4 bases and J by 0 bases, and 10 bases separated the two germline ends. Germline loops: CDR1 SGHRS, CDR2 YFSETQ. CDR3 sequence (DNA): TGCGCCAGCAGCCAGGGAGTCTCGAACACCGGGGAGCTGTTTTTT. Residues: CASSQGVSNTGELFF.

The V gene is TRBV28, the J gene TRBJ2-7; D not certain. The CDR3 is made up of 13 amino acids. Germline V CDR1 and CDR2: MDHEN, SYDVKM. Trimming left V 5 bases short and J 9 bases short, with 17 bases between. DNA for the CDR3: TGTGCCAGCAGTGCGTCCGGCCACCACGGGCAGTACTTC. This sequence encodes CASSASGHHGQYF.

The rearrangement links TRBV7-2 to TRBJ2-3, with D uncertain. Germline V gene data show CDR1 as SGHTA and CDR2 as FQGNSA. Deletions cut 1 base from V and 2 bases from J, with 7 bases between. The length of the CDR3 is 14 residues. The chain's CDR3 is CASSLGLDTDTQYF. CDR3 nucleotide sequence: TGTGCCAGCAGCTTAGGATTGGACACAGATACGCAGTATTTT.

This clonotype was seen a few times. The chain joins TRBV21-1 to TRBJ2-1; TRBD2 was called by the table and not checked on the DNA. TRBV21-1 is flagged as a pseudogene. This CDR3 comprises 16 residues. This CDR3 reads CASSKEGAGGDNEQFF. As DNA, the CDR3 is TGTGCCAGCAGCAAAGAAGGGGCGGGAGGGGATAATGAGCAGTTCTTC.

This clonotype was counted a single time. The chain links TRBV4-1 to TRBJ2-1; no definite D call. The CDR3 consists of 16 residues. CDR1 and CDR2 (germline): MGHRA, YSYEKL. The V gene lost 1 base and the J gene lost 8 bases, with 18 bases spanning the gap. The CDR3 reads CASSQGKVAVGDEQFF. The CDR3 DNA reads TGCGCCAGCAGCCAAGGGAAGGTAGCCGTGGGTGATGAGCAGTTCTTC.

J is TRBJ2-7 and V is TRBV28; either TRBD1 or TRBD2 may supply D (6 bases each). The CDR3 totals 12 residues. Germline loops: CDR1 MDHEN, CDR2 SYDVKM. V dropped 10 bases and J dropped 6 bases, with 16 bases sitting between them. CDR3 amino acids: CATSRGEPEQYF. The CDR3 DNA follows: TGTGCCACCTCAAGGGGGGAGCCCGAGCAGTACTTC.

CDR3 nucleotide sequence: TGTGCCAGCAGTTGGACTAGCGGGAGAAAGGAGACCCAGTACTTC. This encodes CASSWTSGRKETQYF. V usage is TRBV28 and J usage is TRBJ2-5; TRBD2 agrees at 13 bases. Germline-derived CDR1 and CDR2 are MDHEN and SYDVKM. V trimming: 4 bases; J trimming: 5 bases; junction bases outside the gene matches: 4. The CDR3 runs to 15 residues. Full variable domain (missing parts from reference TRBV28 and TRBJ2-5): DVKVTQSSRYLVKRTGEKVFLECVQDMDHENMFWYRQDPGLGLRLIYFSYDVKMKEKGDIPEGYSVSREKKERFSLILESASTNQTSMYLCASSWTSGRKETQYFGPGTRLLVL.

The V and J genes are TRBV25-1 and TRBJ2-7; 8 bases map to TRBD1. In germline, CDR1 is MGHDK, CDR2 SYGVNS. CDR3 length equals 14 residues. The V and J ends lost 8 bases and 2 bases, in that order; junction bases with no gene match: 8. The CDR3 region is CASGVEGQAYEQYF. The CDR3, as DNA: TGTGCCAGCGGGGTTGAGGGACAGGCCTACGAGCAGTACTTC.

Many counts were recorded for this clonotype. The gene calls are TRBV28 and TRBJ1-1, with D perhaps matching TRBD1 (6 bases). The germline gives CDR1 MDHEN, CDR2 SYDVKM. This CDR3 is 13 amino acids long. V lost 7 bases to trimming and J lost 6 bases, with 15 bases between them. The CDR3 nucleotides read TGTGCCAGCACGGACCGGGGGCGCCCTGAAGCTTTCTTT. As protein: CASTDRGRPEAFF. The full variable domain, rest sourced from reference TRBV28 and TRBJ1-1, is DVKVTQSSRYLVKRTGEKVFLECVQDMDHENMFWYRQDPGLGLRLIYFSYDVKMKEKGDIPEGYSVSREKKERFSLILESASTNQTSMYLCASTDRGRPEAFFGQGTRLTVV.

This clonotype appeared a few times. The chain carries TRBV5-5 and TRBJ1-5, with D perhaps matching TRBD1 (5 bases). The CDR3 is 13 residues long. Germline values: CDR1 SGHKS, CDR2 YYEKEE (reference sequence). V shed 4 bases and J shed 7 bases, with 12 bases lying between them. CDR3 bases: TGTGCCAGCAGCATCGGGACCGCGCAGCCCCAGCATTTT. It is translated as CASSIGTAQPQHF.

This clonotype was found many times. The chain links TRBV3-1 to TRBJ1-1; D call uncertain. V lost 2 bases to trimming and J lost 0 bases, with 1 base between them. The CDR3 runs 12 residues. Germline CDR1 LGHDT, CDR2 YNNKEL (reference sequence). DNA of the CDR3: TGTGCCAGCAGCCAAATGAACACTGAAGCTTTCTTT. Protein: CASSQMNTEAFF. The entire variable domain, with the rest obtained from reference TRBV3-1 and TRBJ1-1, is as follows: DTAVSQTPKYLVTQMGNDKSIKCEQNLGHDTMYWYKQDSKKFLKIMFSYNNKELIINETVPNRFSPKSPDKAHLNLHINSLELGDSAVYFCASSQMNTEAFFGQGTRLTVV.

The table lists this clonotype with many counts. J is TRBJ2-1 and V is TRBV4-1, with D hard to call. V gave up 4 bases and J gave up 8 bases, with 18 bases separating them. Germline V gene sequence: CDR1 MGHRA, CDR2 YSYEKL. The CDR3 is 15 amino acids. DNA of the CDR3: TGCGCCAGCAGCCCTACGGTCCGGATCTGGGATGAGCAGTTCTTC. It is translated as CASSPTVRIWDEQFF.